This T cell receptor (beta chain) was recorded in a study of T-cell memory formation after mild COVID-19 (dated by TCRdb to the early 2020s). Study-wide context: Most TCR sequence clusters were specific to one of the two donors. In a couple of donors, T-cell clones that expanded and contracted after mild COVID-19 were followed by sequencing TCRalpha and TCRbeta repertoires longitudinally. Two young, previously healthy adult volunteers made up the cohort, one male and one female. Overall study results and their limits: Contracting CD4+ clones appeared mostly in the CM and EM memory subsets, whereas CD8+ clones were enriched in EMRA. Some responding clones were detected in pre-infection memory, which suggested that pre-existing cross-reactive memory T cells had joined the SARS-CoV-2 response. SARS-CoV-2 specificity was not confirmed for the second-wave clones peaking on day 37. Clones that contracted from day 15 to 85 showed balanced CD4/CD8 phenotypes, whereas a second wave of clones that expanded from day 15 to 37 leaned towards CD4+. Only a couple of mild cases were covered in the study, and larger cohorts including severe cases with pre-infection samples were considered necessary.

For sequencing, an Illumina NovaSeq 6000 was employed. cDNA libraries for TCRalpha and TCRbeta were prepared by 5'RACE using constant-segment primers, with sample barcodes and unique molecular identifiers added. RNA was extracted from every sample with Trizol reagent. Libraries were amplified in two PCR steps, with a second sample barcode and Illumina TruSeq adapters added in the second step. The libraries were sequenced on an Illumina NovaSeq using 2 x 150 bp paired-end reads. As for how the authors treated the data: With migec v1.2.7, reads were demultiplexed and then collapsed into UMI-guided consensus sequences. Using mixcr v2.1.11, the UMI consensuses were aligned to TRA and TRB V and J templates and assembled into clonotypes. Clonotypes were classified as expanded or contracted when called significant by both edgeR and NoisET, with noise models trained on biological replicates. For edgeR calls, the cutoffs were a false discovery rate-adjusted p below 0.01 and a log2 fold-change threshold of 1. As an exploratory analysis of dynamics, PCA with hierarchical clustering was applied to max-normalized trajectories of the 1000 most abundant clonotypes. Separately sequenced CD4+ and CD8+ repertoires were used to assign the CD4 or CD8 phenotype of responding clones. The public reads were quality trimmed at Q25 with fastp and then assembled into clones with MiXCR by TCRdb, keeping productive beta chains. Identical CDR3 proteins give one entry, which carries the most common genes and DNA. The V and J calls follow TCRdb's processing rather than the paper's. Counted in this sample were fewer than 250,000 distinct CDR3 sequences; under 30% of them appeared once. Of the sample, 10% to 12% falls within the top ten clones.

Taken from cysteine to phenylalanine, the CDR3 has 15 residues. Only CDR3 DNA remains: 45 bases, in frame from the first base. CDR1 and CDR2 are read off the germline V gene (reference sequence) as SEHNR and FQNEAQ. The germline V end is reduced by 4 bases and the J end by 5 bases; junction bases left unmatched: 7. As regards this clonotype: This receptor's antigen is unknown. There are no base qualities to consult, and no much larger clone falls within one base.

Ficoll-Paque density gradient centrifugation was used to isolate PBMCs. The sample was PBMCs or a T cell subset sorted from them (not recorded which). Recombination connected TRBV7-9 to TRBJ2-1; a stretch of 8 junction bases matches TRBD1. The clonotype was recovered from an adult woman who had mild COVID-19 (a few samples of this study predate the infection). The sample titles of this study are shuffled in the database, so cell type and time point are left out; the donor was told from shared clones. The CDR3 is CASSSTGGIDNEQFF. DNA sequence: TGTGCCAGCAGCTCCACAGGGGGTATCGACAATGAGCAGTTCTTC.